The 11 T cell receptor beta chains reported below all come from one sample, sequenced in a study of identical twins. In TCRdb, the 5' RACE reads were re-called with MiXCR into one record per CDR3 protein. The table lists hundreds of thousands of distinct CDR3 sequences, approximately 7% of them singletons, with under 4% in the top ten. These data also featured in a second study, about yellow fever vaccine responses in identical twins.

The source material was memory (CD45RO+) T cells sorted from blood. These receptors came from a young woman in good health.

This clonotype was seen only a few times. The chain links TRBV11-2 to TRBJ2-5, with TRBD2 identical over 10 bases. Germline values: CDR1 SGHAT, CDR2 FQNNGV. The CDR3 totals 15 residues. Germline trimming cut 1 base from V and 4 bases from J; bases unmatched to any gene: 3. CDR3 DNA sequence: TGTGCCAGCAGCTTAGGGGCTAGCGGGAGAGAGACCCAGTACTTC. This sequence encodes CASSLGASGRETQYF. Together with reference TRBV11-2 and TRBJ2-5, the CDR3 gives the full variable domain: EAGVAQSPRYKIIEKRQSVAFWCNPISGHATLYWYQQILGQGPKLLIQFQNNGVVDDSQLPKDRFSAERLKGVDSTLKIQPAKLEDSAVYLCASSLGASGRETQYFGPGTRLLVL.

In this sample, this clonotype turned up many times. The rearrangement joins TRBV20-1 to TRBJ2-3; 8 nucleotides line up with TRBD2. The CDR3 loop spans 15 amino acids. J was trimmed by 2 bases and V by 3 bases; bases with no gene match: 7. Germline assignment: CDR1 DFQATT and CDR2 SNEGSKA (reference sequence). Written as DNA, the CDR3 is TGCAGTGCTAGGCCGGGGGGGGGCTACACAGATACGCAGTATTTT. Translation gives CSARPGGGYTDTQYF.

This clonotype was seen ten or more times. CDR3 sequence: CAIKPGLAGTYETQYF. Written as DNA, the CDR3 is TGTGCCATCAAGCCCGGACTAGCGGGAACTTATGAGACCCAGTACTTC. The chain links TRBV10-3 to TRBJ2-5; 12 positions match TRBD2. The junction had 11 bases not matched to a gene; V was cut back by 7 bases and J by 5 bases. Germline loops: CDR1 ENHRY, CDR2 SYGVKD. The CDR3 sequence is 16 residues long.

This clonotype was recorded at least ten times. The chain links TRBV12-3 or TRBV12-4 to TRBJ1-5, with 9 bases lining up with TRBD1. V was clipped by 1 base and J by 3 bases; unmatched bases: 1. The CDR3 sequence is 15 residues long. The chain's CDR3 is CASSLGTGANQPQHF. The CDR3 region has the DNA TGTGCCAGCAGTTTAGGGACAGGGGCCAATCAGCCCCAGCATTTT.

This chain uses TRBV7-2 with TRBJ2-7, with 8 bases matching TRBD2. CDR3 length: 16 residues. V was pared by 5 bases and J by 2 bases, with 11 bases of the junction left unmatched. Germline V gene sequence: CDR1 SGHTA, CDR2 FQGNSA. As DNA, the CDR3 is TGTGCCAGCAGCCCCCGTCTAGCGGGCCTAACCTACGAGCAGTACTTC. Its translation: CASSPRLAGLTYEQYF.

This chain connects TRBV11-3 to TRBJ2-1; D ambiguous. The V and J ends lost 3 bases and 3 bases respectively, with 9 bases between them. The CDR3 is 14 residues long. CDR1 and CDR2 from the germline V gene are SGHNT and YENEEA. The CDR3 reads CASSLRQFYNEQFF. The CDR3 nucleotides are TGTGCCAGCAGCTTGCGGCAGTTCTACAATGAGCAGTTCTTC.

This clonotype was counted at least ten times. V is TRBV7-2 and J is TRBJ2-7; maybe TRBD2 (6 bases). Per the germline V gene, CDR1 is SGHTA and CDR2 is FQGNSA. The CDR3 is made up of 12 amino acids. V was clipped by 8 bases and J by 6 bases, with 14 bases between them. The DNA of the CDR3 is TGTGCCAGCGGGCCCTTCGGGGGCGAGCAGTACTTC. Amino acids: CASGPFGGEQYF.

This chain joins TRBV10-3 and TRBJ1-5, with 7 bases matching TRBD1. The germline V gene has CDR1 ENHRY and CDR2 SYGVKD. The V gene end was trimmed by 11 bases and the J gene end by 5 bases; junction bases not matched to a gene: 6. The CDR3 is 12 residues long. CDR3 in amino acids: CAVGTADQPQHF. As DNA, the CDR3 is TGTGCCGTGGGGACAGCCGATCAGCCCCAGCATTTT.

A few counts support this clonotype. The chain joins TRBV28 to TRBJ2-3; D gene unclear. Germline assignment: CDR1 MDHEN and CDR2 SYDVKM. Trimming cost V 3 bases and J 1 base, with 8 bases left between them. The CDR3 is made up of 14 amino acids. CDR3 in DNA: TGTGCCAGCAGTTTTGCGAGAGGCACAGATACGCAGTATTTT. Protein: CASSFARGTDTQYF.

This clonotype was counted only a few times. This chain connects TRBV7-8 to TRBJ2-2; 7 nucleotides line up with TRBD1. The CDR3 consists of 16 residues. CDR1 and CDR2 (germline): SGHVS, FQNEAQ. V dropped 5 bases and J dropped 6; count of bases not matched to a gene: 12. The CDR3 protein is CASSPIHRGRPGELFF. As DNA, the CDR3 is TGTGCCAGCAGCCCCATTCACAGGGGCAGACCCGGGGAGCTGTTTTTT.

This clonotype was detected ten times or more. The V gene is TRBV7-2, the J gene TRBJ2-6; 9 positions agree with TRBD1. Germline V gene sequence: CDR1 SGHTA, CDR2 FQGNSA. V was pared by 5 bases and J by 3 bases, with 5 bases of the junction left unmatched. The CDR3 is 16 amino acids. The CDR3: CASSPGTGFGANVLTF. The DNA of the CDR3 is TGTGCCAGCAGCCCCGGGACAGGGTTTGGGGCCAACGTCCTGACTTTC.